Each of the 6 T cell receptor beta chains below was sequenced from the same sample in a study of blood T cell repertoires in COVID-19. Repertoires were generated with immunoSEQ multiplex PCR, while TCRdb's copy carries only in-frame clones and drops some. The sample includes approximately 250,000 clones, approximately 88% of them seen just once. Sequences were obtained from PBMCs or T cells enriched from blood (not recorded which). The receptors come from a woman between 40 and 55 years old who had been exposed to COVID-19.

As regards this clone: One junction end does not reproduce the germline sequence, and a read error may be involved. The chain employs TRBV5-1 and TRBJ1-6; perhaps TRBD1 as D (6 bases). This CDR3 has 15 amino acids. Germline V CDR1 and CDR2: SGHRS, YFSETQ. The CDR3 coding sequence is TGTGCCAGCAGCAACCAGGGGTCGGGTAATTCACCCCTCCACTTT. It translates to CASSNQGSGNSPLHF.

This chain uses TRBV6-5 with TRBJ1-5; D unclear. Trimming left V 0 bases short and J 5 bases short, with 5 bases between. Germline assignment: CDR1 MNHEY and CDR2 SVGAGI. CDR3 length: 13 amino acids. The CDR3 region has the DNA TGTGCCAGCAGTTACTCCCGGGATCAGCCCCAGCATTTT. This gives the protein CASSYSRDQPQHF.

This sequence joins TRBV7-6 and TRBJ2-5, with TRBD2 matching over 11 bases. J lost 7 bases, V lost 5 bases, and 15 bases had no gene match. The CDR3 length is 17 residues. Per germline, CDR1 SGHVS and CDR2 FNYEAQ. The CDR3 protein is CASSTPGTSGNDWTQYF. In DNA, the CDR3 is TGTGCCAGCAGCACCCCCGGGACTAGCGGAAATGATTGGACCCAGTACTTC.

The V gene is TRBV5-1, the J gene TRBJ2-6, with D hard to call. V was clipped by 4 bases and J by 0 bases, with 8 bases between them. CDR1 and CDR2 (germline): SGHRS, YFSETQ. The CDR3 length is 15 residues. The CDR3 here is CASSPQRSGANVLTF. Here the CDR3 DNA reads TGCGCCAGCAGCCCTCAGCGCTCTGGGGCCAACGTCCTGACTTTC. The full variable domain, with the rest looked up from reference TRBV5-1 and TRBJ2-6, is KAGVTQTPRYLIKTRGQQVTLSCSPISGHRSVSWYQQTPGQGLQFLFEYFSETQRNKGNFPGRFSGRQFSNSRSEMNVSTLELGDSALYLCASSPQRSGANVLTFGAGSRLTVL.

The chain joins TRBV5-4 to TRBJ1-6; TRBD1 is a possible D gene (5 bases). The germline CDR1 and CDR2 sequences are SGHNT and YYREEE (reference sequence). This CDR3 has 18 amino acids. V was clipped by 4 bases and J by 9 bases, with 26 bases between them. CDR3: CASSPSGQGSSGISPLHF. The CDR3 region has the DNA TGTGCCAGCAGCCCGTCGGGCCAGGGCAGTAGTGGGATTTCACCCCTCCACTTT.

The chain combines TRBV14 with TRBJ2-7; D might be TRBD2 (6 bases). Between the trimmed V and J ends, which lost 3 bases and 1 base, there was a span of 10 bases. Germline CDR1 is SGHDN and CDR2 is FVKESK. This CDR3 is 14 amino acids long. The DNA of the CDR3 is TGTGCCAGCAGCCATCGGGGGTGGTCCTACGAGCAGTACTTC. Encoded protein: CASSHRGWSYEQYF.